This paragraph covers one TCR beta chain sequence. Antigen unknown. CDR1 MRHNA and CDR2 SNTAGT come from the germline V gene. The CDR3 is 14 residues long. Trimming removed 5 bases from V and 7 bases from J, with 17 bases in between. The treatment is: some 20 received Ad26.COV2.S at low or high dose, single or two shots; several received placebo; per-sample allocation not given. All samples were drawn on day 63, counting from the first vaccine or placebo injection. The repertoire was sequenced with immunoSEQ multiplex PCR; TCRdb's copy has only in-frame clones and lacks some. The table includes some 350,000 clones, roughly nine tenths detected once. This sample stems from a study of Ad26.COV2.S vaccination and SARS-CoV-2 variants. Study conclusions and caveats: An underestimation of total T cell responses may have resulted from the TCR breadth and depth analyses. Individuals receiving vaccine had higher spike-specific TCR breadth than placebo recipients did.

The starting material was peripheral blood, obtained in a trial of Ad26.COV2.S vaccine versus placebo. The receptor's source is a person aged 18-60 years who received the Ad26.COV2.S COVID-19 vaccine or a placebo. This sequence joins TRBV6-4 and TRBJ1-1; TRBD1 might be the D (6 bases). For the CDR3, the DNA is TGTGCCAGCAGTCCGCAGGGGCGGGGGGATGAAGCTTTCTTT. Amino acids: CASSPQGRGDEAFF.